Shown below are 17 T cell receptor beta chains from a single sample sequenced in a study of regulatory dendritic cells for organ transplantation. Profiled with immunoSEQ multiplex PCR; TCRdb holds only in-frame clones, not every one. There are about 21,000 clones in the sample; roughly 85% occur only once, and approximately 0.25% lies in the top ten. CFSE-labeled sorted T cells met regulatory or mature dendritic cells for 4 to 6 days. What these receptors recognize is not known. Sequenced sample: naive CD4+ T cells from blood cultured with dendritic cells. The subset: CD45RA+ naive T cells. These receptors all stem from a human donor in good health.

The chain joins TRBV6-6 to TRBJ1-4; D is unresolved. Trimming shortened V by 0 bases and J by 7 bases, and 3 bases separated the two germline ends. CDR3 length: 12 residues. CDR1 and CDR2 from the germline V gene are MNHNY and SVGAGI (reference sequence). For the CDR3, the DNA is TGTGCCAGCAGTTACTCACGTGAAAAACTGTTTTTT. It yields the protein CASSYSREKLFF.

This clone was detected only a few times. V usage is TRBV30 and J usage is TRBJ2-7, with 9 bases lining up with TRBD1. Germline lookup yields CDR1 GTSNPN and CDR2 SVGIG (reference sequence). The trim removed 6 bases at V and 5 bases at J, leaving 11 bases unmatched. The CDR3 runs to 14 residues. DNA for the CDR3: TGTGCCTGTGGCGGTGGACAGGGGTGGCACGAGCAGTACTTC. It codes for CACGGGQGWHEQYF.

V is TRBV7-9 and J is TRBJ2-5, with 7 bases lining up with TRBD2. With V trimmed by 8 bases and J by 9 bases, 18 bases remained unmatched. The CDR3 sequence is 15 residues long. Germline V gives CDR1 SEHNR, CDR2 FQNEAQ (reference sequence). The CDR3 spells CASGSGLGGGLAQYF. In DNA, the CDR3 is TGTGCCAGCGGCTCGGGTCTAGGCGGGGGTTTGGCCCAGTACTTC.

The V and J genes are TRBV30 and TRBJ1-3, with D hard to call. This CDR3 contains 16 residues. Trimming shortened V by 0 bases and J by 0 bases, and 12 bases separated the two germline ends. From germline, CDR1 is GTSNPN and CDR2 SVGIG (reference sequence). CDR3 sequence: CAWSVSRLSSGNTIYF. CDR3 nucleotides: TGTGCCTGGAGTGTAAGCAGACTGAGCTCTGGAAACACCATATATTTT.

The chain recombines TRBV19 with TRBJ2-1; TRBD2 might be the D (5 bases). The CDR3 totals 13 residues. Germline V gene sequence: CDR1 LNHDA, CDR2 SQIVND (reference sequence). Trimming took 7 bases from V and 6 from J, leaving 13 bases between them. CDR3 in DNA: TGTGCCAGTACGAAGAGCGGCGTCAATGAGCAGTTCTTC. Its protein product is CASTKSGVNEQFF.

The gene calls are TRBV7-9 and TRBJ1-2, with 10 bases fitting TRBD1. CDR1 and CDR2 (germline): SEHNR, FQNEAQ (reference sequence). The CDR3 consists of 17 residues. V lost 1 base, J lost 7 bases, and 12 bases stayed unmatched. The chain's CDR3 is CASSLVGGRQGAAGYTF. CDR3 DNA sequence: TGTGCCAGCAGCTTAGTGGGCGGTAGACAGGGGGCTGCTGGCTACACCTTC.

This chain uses TRBV5-4 with TRBJ1-2, with TRBD1 matching over 11 bases. Germline V gives CDR1 SGHNT, CDR2 YYREEE (reference sequence). V shed 5 bases, J shed 4 bases, and the junction held 7 bases outside the gene matches. The CDR3 is made up of 15 amino acids. The CDR3 here is CASRTGTGGVYGYTF. In DNA, the CDR3 is TGTGCCAGCAGAACCGGGACAGGGGGAGTCTATGGCTACACCTTC. Filled out from reference TRBV5-4 and TRBJ1-2, the complete variable domain reads ETGVTQSPTHLIKTRGQQVTLRCSSQSGHNTVSWYQQALGQGPQFIFQYYREEENGRGNFPPRFSGLQFPNYSSELNVNALELDDSALYLCASRTGTGGVYGYTFGSGTRLTVV.

The rearrangement joins TRBV4-3 to TRBJ2-1; 9 nucleotides line up with TRBD1. CDR3 length: 17 amino acids. CDR1 and CDR2 from the germline V gene are LGHNA and YSLEER. Unmatched junction bases numbered 15, after V lost 0 bases and J lost 12 bases. This chain's CDR3 is CASSQEWGTGFVLGQFF. CDR3 DNA: TGCGCCAGCAGCCAAGAGTGGGGGACAGGGTTTGTTCTGGGGCAGTTCTTC.

This clone has more than one count but fewer than ten. In DNA form, the CDR3 reads TGTGCCAGCAGCGTAGGAATTGGGCAGCCCCAGCATTTT. Protein: CASSVGIGQPQHF. V and J are TRBV9 and TRBJ1-5; D remains ambiguous. V gave up 0 bases and J gave up 7 bases, with 8 bases separating them. Germline V CDR1 and CDR2: SGDLS, YYNGEE. CDR3 length: 13 residues. Full variable domain (missing parts from reference TRBV9 and TRBJ1-5): DSGVTQTPKHLITATGQRVTLRCSPRSGDLSVYWYQQSLDQGLQFLIQYYNGEERAKGNILERFSAQQFPDLHSELNLSSLELGDSALYFCASSVGIGQPQHFGDGTRLSIL.

The chain joins TRBV6-5 to TRBJ2-7, with 11 bases aligning to TRBD2. The CDR3 length is 16 residues. Germline V gene data show CDR1 as MNHEY and CDR2 as SVGAGI. V dropped 4 bases and J dropped 0; count of bases not matched to a gene: 5. CDR3 nucleotides: TGTGCCAGCAGTTGGATTGGGACTAGCGGCTCCTACGAGCAGTACTTC. It codes for CASSWIGTSGSYEQYF.

This clone has a single count. This chain connects TRBV6-5 to TRBJ1-2; possibly TRBD1 for D (5 bases). V dropped 0 bases and J dropped 8 bases, with 10 bases sitting between them. Germline V gene data show CDR1 as MNHEY and CDR2 as SVGAGI. The CDR3 runs 13 residues. The CDR3 nucleotides are TGTGCCAGCAGTTACTCATCCGGGGCCGGCTACACCTTC. The encoded protein is CASSYSSGAGYTF.

The rearrangement uses TRBV15 and TRBJ2-7, with a tentative D call TRBD2 (7 bases). The germline V gene encodes CDR1 LNHNV and CDR2 YYDKDF (reference sequence). The CDR3 extends over 18 amino acids. Trimming cost V 0 bases and J 5 bases, with 23 bases left between them. The CDR3 is CATSRDPRGGGALNEQYF. CDR3 in DNA: TGTGCCACCAGCAGAGATCCTCGGGGTGGGGGGGCGCTCAACGAGCAGTACTTC.

This rearrangement joins TRBV29-1 to TRBJ1-4; maybe TRBD1 (5 bases). In germline, CDR1 is SQVTM, CDR2 ANQGSEA. The CDR3 is made up of 11 amino acids. V lost 8 bases, J lost 8 bases, and 12 bases lay in between. The CDR3 reads CSFRWGEKLFF. Written as DNA, the CDR3 is TGCAGCTTCCGCTGGGGGGAAAAACTGTTTTTT.

The V gene is TRBV27, the J gene TRBJ1-4, with D hard to call. Trimming stripped 2 bases from V and 3 bases from J, with 7 bases between. Per germline, CDR1 MNHEY and CDR2 SMNVEV (reference sequence). The CDR3 is made up of 14 amino acids. CDR3 nucleotide sequence: TGTGCCAGCAGTTTAGGGCTGGCTAATGAAAAACTGTTTTTT. Translation: CASSLGLANEKLFF.

This chain uses TRBV28 with TRBJ2-7; tentatively, D is TRBD2 (5 bases). The germline V and J ends were trimmed by 2 bases and 3 bases, with 17 bases remaining between them. The CDR3 contains 16 residues. Germline V gene lookup returns CDR1 MDHEN and CDR2 SYDVKM. The CDR3 coding sequence is TGTGCCAGCAGTTTACGGAGCAAGCGGCCAGACTACGAGCAGTACTTC. It specifies CASSLRSKRPDYEQYF.

A note on this clone: Other DNA sequences in the same sample also yield this CDR3. J is TRBJ2-5 and V is TRBV5-4; D is unresolved. Germline-derived CDR1 and CDR2 are SGHNT and YYREEE (reference sequence). The CDR3 contains 14 residues. V lost 2 bases and J lost 5, with 13 bases in between. The CDR3 coding sequence is TGTGCCAGCAGCTTATTCCCCACCCAGGAGACCCAGTACTTC. Translated: CASSLFPTQETQYF.

The CDR3 bases are TGTGCCACCAGCAGGGACAGGGGAAATGAAAAACTGTTTTTT. Translating it yields CATSRDRGNEKLFF. V usage is TRBV15 and J usage is TRBJ1-4; the match to TRBD1 covers 9 bases. V trimming: 3 bases; J trimming: 5 bases; junction bases outside the gene matches: 1. This CDR3 has 14 amino acids. Germline V CDR1 and CDR2: LNHNV, YYDKDF (reference sequence).